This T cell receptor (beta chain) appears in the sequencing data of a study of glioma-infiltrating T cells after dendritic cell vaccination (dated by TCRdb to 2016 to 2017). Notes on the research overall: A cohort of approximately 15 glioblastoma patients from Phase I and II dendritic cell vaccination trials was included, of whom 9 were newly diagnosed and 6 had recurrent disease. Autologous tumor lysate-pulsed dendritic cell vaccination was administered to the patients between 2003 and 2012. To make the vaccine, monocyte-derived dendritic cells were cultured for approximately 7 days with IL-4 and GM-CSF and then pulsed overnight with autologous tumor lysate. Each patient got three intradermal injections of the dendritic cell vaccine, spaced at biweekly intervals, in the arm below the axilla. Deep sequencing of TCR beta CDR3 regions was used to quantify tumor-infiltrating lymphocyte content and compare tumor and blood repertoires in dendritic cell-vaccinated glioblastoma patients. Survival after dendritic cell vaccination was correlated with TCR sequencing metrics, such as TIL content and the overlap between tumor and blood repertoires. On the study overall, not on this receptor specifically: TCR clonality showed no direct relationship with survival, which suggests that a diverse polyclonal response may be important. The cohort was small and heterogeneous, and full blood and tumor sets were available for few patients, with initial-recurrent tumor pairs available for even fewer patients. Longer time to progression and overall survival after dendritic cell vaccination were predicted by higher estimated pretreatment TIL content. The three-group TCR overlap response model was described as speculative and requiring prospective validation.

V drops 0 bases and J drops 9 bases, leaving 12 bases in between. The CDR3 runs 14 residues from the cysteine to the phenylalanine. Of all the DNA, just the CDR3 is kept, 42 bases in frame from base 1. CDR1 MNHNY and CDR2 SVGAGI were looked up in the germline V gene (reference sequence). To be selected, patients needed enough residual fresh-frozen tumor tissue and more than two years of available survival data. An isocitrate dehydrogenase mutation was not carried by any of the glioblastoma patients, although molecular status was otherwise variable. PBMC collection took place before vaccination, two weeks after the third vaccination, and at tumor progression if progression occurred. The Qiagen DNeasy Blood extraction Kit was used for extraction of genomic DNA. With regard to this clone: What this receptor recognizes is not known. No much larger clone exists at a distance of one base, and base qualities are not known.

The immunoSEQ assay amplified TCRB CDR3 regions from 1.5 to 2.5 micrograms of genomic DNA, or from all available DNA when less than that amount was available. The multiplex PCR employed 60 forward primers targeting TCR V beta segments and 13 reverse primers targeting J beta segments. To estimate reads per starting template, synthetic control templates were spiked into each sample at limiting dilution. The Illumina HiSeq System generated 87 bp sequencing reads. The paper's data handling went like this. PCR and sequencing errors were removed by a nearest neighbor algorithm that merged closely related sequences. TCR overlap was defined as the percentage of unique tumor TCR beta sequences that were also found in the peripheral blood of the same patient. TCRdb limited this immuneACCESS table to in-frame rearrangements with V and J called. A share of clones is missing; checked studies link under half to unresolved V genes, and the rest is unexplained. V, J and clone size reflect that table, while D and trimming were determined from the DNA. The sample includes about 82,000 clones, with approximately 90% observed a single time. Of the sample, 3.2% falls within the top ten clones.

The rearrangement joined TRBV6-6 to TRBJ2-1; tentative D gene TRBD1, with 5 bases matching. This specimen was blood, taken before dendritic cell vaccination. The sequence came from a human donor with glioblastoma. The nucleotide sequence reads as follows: TGTGCCAGCAGTTACTCGAGACTGCAGGGTGAGCAGTTCTTC. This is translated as CASSYSRLQGEQFF.